This T cell receptor (beta chain) was sequenced in a study of blood T cells in healthy people across ages. The use of a sample-barcoded 5' primer and a J-beta primer mix characterized a second PCR of 7 to 11 cycles. TCRdb re-called the 5' RACE reads through MiXCR, storing one row per CDR3 protein. The repertoire has about 1.7 million distinct CDR3 sequences, 28% of them found once; the top ten carry about 8%. Germline V gene data show CDR1 as DFQATT and CDR2 as SNEGSKA (reference sequence). The length of the CDR3 is 12 residues. The chain links TRBV20-1 to TRBJ1-4; 7 positions agree with TRBD1. The TCR sequence derives from a woman aged 25 to 39 in good health. The sample was blood. For the CDR3, the DNA is TGCAGGGACAGGTGGGGGGATGAAAAACTGTTTTTT. Translating gives CRDRWGDEKLFF.